A selection of T cell receptor beta chains follows, all from one sample in a study of control samples from healthy donors and cancer patients. Sequenced by immunoSEQ multiplex PCR; TCRdb stores in-frame clones only, minus some. The sample includes tens of thousands of clones, approximately 90% of them seen just once. Sequences were obtained from PBMCs. The origin of the receptors is a man aged 30-40 years with colorectal cancer. Each CDR3 is given with its conserved first and last residue. Each record gives: clone size, J gene, V gene, D gene, CDR3 DNA, CDR3 protein. A D gene is named only where the DNA matches it firmly. Size is omitted from some rows. Given values are once, few, many or a class for expanded clones.

. | TRBJ1-1 | TRBV9 | . | TGTGCCAGCAGCGGGAGATTGGGGAACACTGAAGCTTTCTTT | CASSGRLGNTEAFF
. | TRBJ2-5 | TRBV5-1 | . | TGCGCCAGCAGCTTGGTTTCAGGGGTAGAGACCCAGTACTTC | CASSLVSGVETQYF
few | TRBJ1-6 | TRBV5-1 | . | TGCGCCAGCAGCCCCCTGGAAGGGACACAATCACCCCTCCACTTT | CASSPLEGTQSPLHF
. | TRBJ1-4 | TRBV5-1 | . | TGCGCCAGCAGCTTCCAGGGACGAAATGAAAAACTGTTTTTT | CASSFQGRNEKLFF
. | TRBJ2-1 | TRBV19 | . | TGTGCCAGTAGTATAATAGGGGCCACCTACAATGAGCAGTTCTTC | CASSIIGATYNEQFF
. | TRBJ1-2 | TRBV5-4 | . | TGTGCCAGCATCCGGACACCGGTGAGCGGTGGCTACACCTTC | CASIRTPVSGGYTF
. | TRBJ2-7 | TRBV19 | TRBD1 | TGTGCCAGTAGACCGGGGACAGCCTACGAGCAGTACTTC | CASRPGTAYEQYF
. | TRBJ2-2 | TRBV30 | . | TGTGCCTGGGGGGGTCATAGGGGGAACACCGGGGAGCTGTTTTTT | CAWGGHRGNTGELFF
. | TRBJ2-6 | TRBV4-1 | . | TGCGCCAGCAGCCAAGAAGGGGGTGCCGGGGCCAACGTCCTGACTTTC | CASSQEGGAGANVLTF
few | TRBJ1-4 | TRBV4-3 | TRBD1 | TGCGCCAGCAGCCAACACACAGGGGCGGGGAGTGAAAAACTGTTTTTT | CASSQHTGAGSEKLFF
. | TRBJ2-3 | TRBV19 | TRBD1 | TGTGCCAGTAATAAAAGGAGGGACAGGGGGCGAGATACGCAGTATTTT | CASNKRRDRGRDTQYF
. | TRBJ1-4 | TRBV3-1/TRBV3-2 | . | TGTGCCAGCAGCCAAGGACAGGTCAATGAAAAACTGTTTTTT | CASSQGQVNEKLFF
. | TRBJ1-1 | TRBV10-1 | . | TGCGCCAGCAGTGACGGACGGACCACTGAAGCTTTCTTT | CASSDGRTTEAFF
. | TRBJ2-7 | TRBV2 | TRBD1 | TGTGCCAGCAGTGAAGGACAGGGGGCTACCTACGAGCAGTACTTC | CASSEGQGATYEQYF
. | TRBJ2-4 | TRBV4-3 | . | TGCGCCAGCAGCCGGACATCGGGGTGGGAAAACATTCAGTACTTC | CASSRTSGWENIQYF
. | TRBJ1-2 | TRBV19 | TRBD1 | TGTGCCAGTAGTGAGGAGGGGGCTTACTATGGCTACACCTTC | CASSEEGAYYGYTF
. | TRBJ2-1 | TRBV4-1 | TRBD2 | TGCGCCAGCAGCCAAGAGAATGGAAGGGGACTAGCGGGGGGGCTGGATAACAATGAGCAGTTCTTC | CASSQENGRGLAGGLDNNEQFF
. | TRBJ1-6 | TRBV14 | . | TGTGCCAGCAGCCCGGGACGGAGCTCCTATAATTCACCCCTCCACTTT | CASSPGRSSYNSPLHF
. | TRBJ1-1 | TRBV7-9 | . | TGTGCCAGCAGCTTCACGGGAGGGGATCTTGAAGCTTTCTTT | CASSFTGGDLEAFF
. | TRBJ1-5 | TRBV5-6 | . | TGTGCCAGCCGAGCTTGGGGAGGTAATCAGCCCCAGCATTTT | CASRAWGGNQPQHF
. | TRBJ2-6 | TRBV11-2 | . | TGTGCCAGCAGCTCGGATTTCTCTGGGGCCAACGTCCTGACTTTC | CASSSDFSGANVLTF
. | TRBJ2-2 | TRBV6-5 | . | TGTGCCAGCAGTCCGGACCCCACCGGGGAGCTGTTTTTT | CASSPDPTGELFF
. | TRBJ2-5 | TRBV25-1 | TRBD2 | TGTGCCAGCAGTGAAGTGGGGACTAGGAAGGAGACCCAGTACTTC | CASSEVGTRKETQYF
. | TRBJ1-5 | TRBV7-2 | . | TGTGCCAGCAGCTTAGTCTCGGGGGTTGATCAGCCCCAGCATTTT | CASSLVSGVDQPQHF
. | TRBJ1-2 | TRBV27 | TRBD1 | TGTGCCAGCAATTCGGGACAGGGCCCCGGCTACACCTTC | CASNSGQGPGYTF
few | TRBJ2-2 | TRBV7-2 | TRBD2 | TGTGCCAGCAGCCCCCGGGGGGGTCCGAACACCGGGGAGCTGTTTTTT | CASSPRGGPNTGELFF
. | TRBJ2-2 | TRBV6-1 | . | TGTGCCAGCAGTGAAGGATACTTGGGAAGGGGAGAAACCGGGGAGCTGTTTTTT | CASSEGYLGRGETGELFF
. | TRBJ2-3 | TRBV12-3/TRBV12-4 | . | TGTGCCAGCAGTTTTATGGATACGCAGTATTTT | CASSFMDTQYF
. | TRBJ1-2 | TRBV2 | . | TGTGCCAGGTCAGAGATCTATGGCTACACCTTC | CARSEIYGYTF
. | TRBJ1-6 | TRBV5-4 | . | TGTGCCAGCAGCTTGAATCGCGCAGGGGTCGCGGCTCGCGCCCTCCACTTT | CASSLNRAGVAARALHF
. | TRBJ2-5 | TRBV14 | TRBD2 | TGTGCCAGCAGCCAAGAGAGCGGGGGGCTGAAGGAGACCCAGTACTTC | CASSQESGGLKETQYF
. | TRBJ2-3 | TRBV6-2/TRBV6-3 | . | TGTGCCAGCAGTTTCTCAGATACGCAGTATTTT | CASSFSDTQYF
few | TRBJ1-5 | TRBV5-5 | . | TGTGCCAGCAGCTGGAAGGGAGACCAGAACAATCAGCCCCAGCATTTT | CASSWKGDQNNQPQHF
. | TRBJ1-2 | TRBV5-4 | . | TGTGCCAGCAGCTGGGGAGGGACAACCCAAAGCTATGGCTACACCTTC | CASSWGGTTQSYGYTF
few | TRBJ2-7 | TRBV5-1 | TRBD1 | TGCGCCAGCAGCTTGTCGGGGGACAGGGGATCCGAGCAGTACTTC | CASSLSGDRGSEQYF